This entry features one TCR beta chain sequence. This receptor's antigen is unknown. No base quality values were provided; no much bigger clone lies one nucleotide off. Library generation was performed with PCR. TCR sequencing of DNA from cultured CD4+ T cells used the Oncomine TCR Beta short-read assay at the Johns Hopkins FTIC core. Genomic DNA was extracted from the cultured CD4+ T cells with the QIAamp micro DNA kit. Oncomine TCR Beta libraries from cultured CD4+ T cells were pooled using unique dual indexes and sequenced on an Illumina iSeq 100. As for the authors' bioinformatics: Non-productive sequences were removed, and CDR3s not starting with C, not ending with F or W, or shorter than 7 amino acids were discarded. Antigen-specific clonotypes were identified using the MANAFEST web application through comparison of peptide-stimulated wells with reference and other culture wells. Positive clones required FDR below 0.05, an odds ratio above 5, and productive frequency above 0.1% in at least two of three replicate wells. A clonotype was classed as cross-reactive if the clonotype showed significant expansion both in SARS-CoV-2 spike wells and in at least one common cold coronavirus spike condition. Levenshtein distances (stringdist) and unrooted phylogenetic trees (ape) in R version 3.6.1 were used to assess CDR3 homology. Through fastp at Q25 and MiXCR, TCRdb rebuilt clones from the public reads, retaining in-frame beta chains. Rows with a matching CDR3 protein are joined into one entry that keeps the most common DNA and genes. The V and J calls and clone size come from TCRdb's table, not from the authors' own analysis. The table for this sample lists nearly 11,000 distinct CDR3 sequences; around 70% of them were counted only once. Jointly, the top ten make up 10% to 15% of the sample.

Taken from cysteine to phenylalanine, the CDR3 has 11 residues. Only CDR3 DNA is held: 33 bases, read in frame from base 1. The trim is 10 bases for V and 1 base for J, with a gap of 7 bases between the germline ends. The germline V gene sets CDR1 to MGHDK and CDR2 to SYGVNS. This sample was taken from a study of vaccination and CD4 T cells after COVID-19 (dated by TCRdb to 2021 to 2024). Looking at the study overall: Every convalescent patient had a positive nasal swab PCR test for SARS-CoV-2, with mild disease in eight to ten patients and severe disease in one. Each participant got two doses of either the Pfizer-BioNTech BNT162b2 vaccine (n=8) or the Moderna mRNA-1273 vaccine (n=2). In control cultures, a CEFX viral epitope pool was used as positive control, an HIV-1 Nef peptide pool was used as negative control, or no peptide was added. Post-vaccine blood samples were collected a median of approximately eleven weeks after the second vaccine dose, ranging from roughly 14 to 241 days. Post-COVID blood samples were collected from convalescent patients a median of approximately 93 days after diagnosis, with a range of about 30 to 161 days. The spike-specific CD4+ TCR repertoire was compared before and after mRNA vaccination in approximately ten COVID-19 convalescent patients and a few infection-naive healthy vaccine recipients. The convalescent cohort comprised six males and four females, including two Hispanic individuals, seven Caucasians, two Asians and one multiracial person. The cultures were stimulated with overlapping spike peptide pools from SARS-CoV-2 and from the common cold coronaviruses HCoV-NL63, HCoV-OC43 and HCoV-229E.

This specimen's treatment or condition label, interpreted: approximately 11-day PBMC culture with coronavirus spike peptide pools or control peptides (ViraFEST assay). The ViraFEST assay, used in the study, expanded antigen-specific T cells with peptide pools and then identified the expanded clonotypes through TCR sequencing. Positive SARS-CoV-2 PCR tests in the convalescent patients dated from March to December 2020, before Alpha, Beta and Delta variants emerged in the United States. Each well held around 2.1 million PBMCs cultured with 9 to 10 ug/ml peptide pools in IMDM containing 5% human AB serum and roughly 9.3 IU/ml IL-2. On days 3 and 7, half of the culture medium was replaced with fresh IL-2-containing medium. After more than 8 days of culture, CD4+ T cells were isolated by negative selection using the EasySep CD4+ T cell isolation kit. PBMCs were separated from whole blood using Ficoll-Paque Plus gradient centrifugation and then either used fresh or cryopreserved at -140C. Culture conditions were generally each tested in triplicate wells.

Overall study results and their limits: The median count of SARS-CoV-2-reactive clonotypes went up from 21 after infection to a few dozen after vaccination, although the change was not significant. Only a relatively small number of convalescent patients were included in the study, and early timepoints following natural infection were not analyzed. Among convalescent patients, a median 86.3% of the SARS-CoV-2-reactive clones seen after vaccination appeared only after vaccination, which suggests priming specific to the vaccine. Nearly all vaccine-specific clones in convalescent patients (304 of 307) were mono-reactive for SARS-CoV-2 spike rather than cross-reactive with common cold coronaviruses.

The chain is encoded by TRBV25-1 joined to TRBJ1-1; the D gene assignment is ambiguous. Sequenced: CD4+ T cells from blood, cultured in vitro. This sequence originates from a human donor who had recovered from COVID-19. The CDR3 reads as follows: CATGGNTEAFF. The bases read TGTGCCACCGGAGGGAACACTGAAGCTTTCTTT.